This is a list of T cell receptor beta chains from one sample in a study of early T cells in non-severe SARS-CoV-2 infection. TCRdb re-called the 5' RACE reads with MiXCR, one entry per CDR3 protein. The repertoire holds around 50,000 distinct CDR3 sequences, with approximately 13% as singletons. The sequenced material came from whole blood. These receptors were collected from an adult who was a healthcare worker with PCR-confirmed SARS-CoV-2 infection or an uninfected control (not recorded which). CDR3s leave out the opening cysteine and the closing phenylalanine or tryptophan. Size is stated for part of the rows, as once, few or many counts, or as a class when the clone is expanded.

TRBV7-6 | many | ASSLATGNTEAF
TRBV5-1 | NA | ASSLQTGSSEAF
TRBV5-4 | NA | ASSPPGKSSYNEQF
TRBV7-3 | many | ASSTTSTGANVLT
TRBV6-2/TRBV6-3 | NA | ASTSTGNYGYT
TRBV20-1 | many | SARNRETTNEKLF
TRBV6-6 | many | ASSYSEGEQF
TRBV28 | few | ASSFPVVEDTEAF
TRBV7-9 | few | ASSLVDEAGGELF
TRBV20-1 | NA | SARDLITDYGYT
TRBV6-2/TRBV6-3 | many | ASSSPGQGIIEQY
TRBV6-6 | few | ASSYVPGFSGANVLT
TRBV20-1 | NA | SATPYRDRDAGELF
TRBV18 | few | ASSGKDHLAKNIQY
TRBV28 | few | ASSFGDRADTEAF
TRBV20-1 | NA | SVGTWERTEAF
TRBV3-1 | medium-sized | ASSPGPYSGNTIY
TRBV29-1 | many | SVLKDGELF
TRBV28 | few | ASSLSAGDGYEQY
TRBV12-3/TRBV12-4 | few | ASRQGASDNEQF
TRBV12-3/TRBV12-4 | many | ASSLWVGQLYEQY
TRBV7-2 | few | ASRPRAGNTEAF
TRBV29-1 | NA | SPWGGLGYNEQF
TRBV7-6 | NA | ASSPGTSGPLEQY
TRBV6-6 | many | ASSYSSPPVDYEQY
TRBV14 | NA | ASSQLGRPNEKLF
TRBV19 | few | ASTPQGADSGANVLT
TRBV24-1 | many | ATSRGRAHEQF
TRBV9 | medium-sized | ASSPGQLGDGYT
TRBV9 | many | ASSTGLARETQY
TRBV12-3/TRBV12-4 | NA | ASSLGLGVAAGELF
TRBV19 | many | ASSIWEVGDQPQH